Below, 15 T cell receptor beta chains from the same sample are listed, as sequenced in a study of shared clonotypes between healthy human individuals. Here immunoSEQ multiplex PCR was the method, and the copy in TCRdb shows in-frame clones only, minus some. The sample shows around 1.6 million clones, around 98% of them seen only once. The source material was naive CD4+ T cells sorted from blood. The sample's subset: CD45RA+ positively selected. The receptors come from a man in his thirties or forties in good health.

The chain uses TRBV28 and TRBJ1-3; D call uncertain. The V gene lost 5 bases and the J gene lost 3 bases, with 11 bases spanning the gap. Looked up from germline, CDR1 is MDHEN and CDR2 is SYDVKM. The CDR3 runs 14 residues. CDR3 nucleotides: TGTGCCAGCAGTCTACGGGCTGTTGGAAACACCATATATTTT. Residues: CASSLRAVGNTIYF. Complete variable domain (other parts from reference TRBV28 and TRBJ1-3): DVKVTQSSRYLVKRTGEKVFLECVQDMDHENMFWYRQDPGLGLRLIYFSYDVKMKEKGDIPEGYSVSREKKERFSLILESASTNQTSMYLCASSLRAVGNTIYFGEGSWLTVV.

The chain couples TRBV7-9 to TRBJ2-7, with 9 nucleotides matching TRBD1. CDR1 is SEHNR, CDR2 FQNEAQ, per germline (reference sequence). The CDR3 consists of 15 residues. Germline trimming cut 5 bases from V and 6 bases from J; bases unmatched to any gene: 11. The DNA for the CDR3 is TGTGCCAGCAGCGTAAGCCGACAGGGGGTCCGCGAGCAGTACTTC. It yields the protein CASSVSRQGVREQYF.

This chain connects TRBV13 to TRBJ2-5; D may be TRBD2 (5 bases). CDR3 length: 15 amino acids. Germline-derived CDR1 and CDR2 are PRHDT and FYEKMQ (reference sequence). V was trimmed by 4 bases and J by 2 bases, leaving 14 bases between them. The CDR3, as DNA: TGTGCCAGCAGCTCAAGTGGACTCGCGCAAGAGACCCAGTACTTC. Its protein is CASSSSGLAQETQYF.

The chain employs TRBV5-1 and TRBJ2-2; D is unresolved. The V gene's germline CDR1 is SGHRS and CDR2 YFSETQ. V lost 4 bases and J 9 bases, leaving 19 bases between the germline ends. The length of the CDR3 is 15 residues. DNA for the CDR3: TGCGCCAGCAGCCGATCGGGCCTCGAATCTTGGGAGCTGTTTTTT. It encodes CASSRSGLESWELFF. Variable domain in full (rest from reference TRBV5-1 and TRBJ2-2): KAGVTQTPRYLIKTRGQQVTLSCSPISGHRSVSWYQQTPGQGLQFLFEYFSETQRNKGNFPGRFSGRQFSNSRSEMNVSTLELGDSALYLCASSRSGLESWELFFGEGSRLTVL.

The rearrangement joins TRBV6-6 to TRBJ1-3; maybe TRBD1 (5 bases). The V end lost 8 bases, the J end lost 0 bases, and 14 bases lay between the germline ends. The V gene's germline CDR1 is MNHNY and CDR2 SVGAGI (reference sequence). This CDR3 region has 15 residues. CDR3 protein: CASGWGGSSGNTIYF. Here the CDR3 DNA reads TGTGCCAGCGGATGGGGGGGATCCTCTGGAAACACCATATATTTT.

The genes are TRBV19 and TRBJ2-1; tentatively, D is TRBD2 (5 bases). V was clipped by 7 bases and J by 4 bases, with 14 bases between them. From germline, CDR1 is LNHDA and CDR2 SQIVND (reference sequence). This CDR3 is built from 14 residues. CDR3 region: CASKVLASYNEQFF. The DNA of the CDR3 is TGTGCCAGTAAAGTCCTAGCCTCTTACAATGAGCAGTTCTTC.

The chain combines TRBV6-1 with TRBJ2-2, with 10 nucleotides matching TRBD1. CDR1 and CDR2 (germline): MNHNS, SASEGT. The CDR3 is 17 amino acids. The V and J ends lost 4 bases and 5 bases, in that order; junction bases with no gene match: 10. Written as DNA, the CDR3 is TGTGCCAGCAGTGTTAGAAAACCGGGACAGGGGACCGGGGAGCTGTTTTTT. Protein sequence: CASSVRKPGQGTGELFF.

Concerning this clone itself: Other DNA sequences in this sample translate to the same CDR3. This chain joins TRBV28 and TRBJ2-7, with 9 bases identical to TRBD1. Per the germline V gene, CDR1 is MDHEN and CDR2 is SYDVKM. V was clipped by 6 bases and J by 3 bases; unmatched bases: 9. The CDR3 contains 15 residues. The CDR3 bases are TGTGCCAGCAGCTTGCCGGGACAGGGCAGCTACGAGCAGTACTTC. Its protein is CASSLPGQGSYEQYF.

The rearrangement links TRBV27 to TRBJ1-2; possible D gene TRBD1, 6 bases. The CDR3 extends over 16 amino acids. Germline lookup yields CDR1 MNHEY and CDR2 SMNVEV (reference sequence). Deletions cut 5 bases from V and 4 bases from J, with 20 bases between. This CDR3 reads CASSLSPKGGVYGYTF. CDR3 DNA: TGTGCCAGCAGTCTCAGCCCCAAAGGGGGGGTCTATGGCTACACCTTC.

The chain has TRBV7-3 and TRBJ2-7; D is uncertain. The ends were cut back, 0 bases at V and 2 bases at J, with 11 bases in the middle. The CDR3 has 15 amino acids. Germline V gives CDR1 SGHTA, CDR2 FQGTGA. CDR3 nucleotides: TGTGCCAGCAGCTTAACAAGGGTTACGACCTACGAGCAGTACTTC. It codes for CASSLTRVTTYEQYF.

CDR3 sequence reads: CASSLVGARSADTQYF. The CDR3 DNA sequence: TGTGCCAGCAGCTTAGTTGGCGCTCGAAGCGCAGATACGCAGTATTTT. The rearrangement links TRBV7-2 to TRBJ2-3; D is unclear. The CDR3 runs 16 residues. Germline V gene data show CDR1 as SGHTA and CDR2 as FQGNSA. V lost 1 base, J lost 4 bases, and 15 bases lay in between. The variable domain in full, completed from reference TRBV7-2 and TRBJ2-3, reads GAGVSQSPSNKVTEKGKDVELRCDPISGHTALYWYRQSLGQGLEFLIYFQGNSAPDKSGLPSDRFSAERTGGSVSTLTIQRTQQEDSAVYLCASSLVGARSADTQYFGPGTRLTVL.

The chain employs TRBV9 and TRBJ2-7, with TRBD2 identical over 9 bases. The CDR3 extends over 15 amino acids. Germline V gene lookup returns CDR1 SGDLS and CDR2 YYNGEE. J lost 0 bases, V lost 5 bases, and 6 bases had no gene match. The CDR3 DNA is TGTGCCAGCAGTGGACTAGCGTCGAGCTCCTACGAGCAGTACTTC. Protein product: CASSGLASSSYEQYF.

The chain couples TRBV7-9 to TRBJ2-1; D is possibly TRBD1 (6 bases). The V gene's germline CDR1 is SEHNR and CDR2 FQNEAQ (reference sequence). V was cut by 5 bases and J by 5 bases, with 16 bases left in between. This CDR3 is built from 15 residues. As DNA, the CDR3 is TGTGCCAGCAGCCTGCTTTTCAGGGGCCACAATGAGCAGTTCTTC. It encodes CASSLLFRGHNEQFF.

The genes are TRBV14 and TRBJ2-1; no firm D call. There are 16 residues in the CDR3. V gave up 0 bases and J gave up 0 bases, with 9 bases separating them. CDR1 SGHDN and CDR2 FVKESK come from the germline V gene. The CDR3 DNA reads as TGTGCCAGCAGCCAAGAGCGGCTCTTCTCCTACAATGAGCAGTTCTTC. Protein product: CASSQERLFSYNEQFF.

The CDR3 coding sequence is TGTGCCAGCAGCCCGGGGGGCACGAGAGAGACCCAGTACTTC. This codes for CASSPGGTRETQYF. The chain links TRBV7-9 to TRBJ2-5; D is perhaps TRBD2 (7 bases). The V and J ends lost 5 bases and 4 bases respectively, with 14 bases between them. The CDR3 is 14 amino acids. The germline CDR1 and CDR2 sequences are SEHNR and FQNEAQ (reference sequence).